This T cell receptor (beta chain) was found in a study of T cell responses to AZD1222 COVID-19 vaccine. The CDR3 is 15 amino acids. CDR1 and CDR2 from the germline V gene are MGHDK and SYGVNS. The ends lost 3 bases at V and 1 base at J; junction bases unmatched: 5. Sequencing used immunoSEQ multiplex PCR; TCRdb keeps in-frame clones, though not all of them. Of approximately 110,000 clones listed, around 94% were seen once; the top ten hold 2% to 2.5%. V usage is TRBV25-1 and J usage is TRBJ2-5; 7 nucleotides match TRBD2. This TCR was recovered from an adult in good health. Sequencing used peripheral blood, obtained on day 0 of AZD1222 vaccination. Here the CDR3 DNA reads TGTGCCAGCAGTGAGGGGGGGACTGCCCAAGAGACCCAGTACTTC. Encoded protein: CASSEGGTAQETQYF.